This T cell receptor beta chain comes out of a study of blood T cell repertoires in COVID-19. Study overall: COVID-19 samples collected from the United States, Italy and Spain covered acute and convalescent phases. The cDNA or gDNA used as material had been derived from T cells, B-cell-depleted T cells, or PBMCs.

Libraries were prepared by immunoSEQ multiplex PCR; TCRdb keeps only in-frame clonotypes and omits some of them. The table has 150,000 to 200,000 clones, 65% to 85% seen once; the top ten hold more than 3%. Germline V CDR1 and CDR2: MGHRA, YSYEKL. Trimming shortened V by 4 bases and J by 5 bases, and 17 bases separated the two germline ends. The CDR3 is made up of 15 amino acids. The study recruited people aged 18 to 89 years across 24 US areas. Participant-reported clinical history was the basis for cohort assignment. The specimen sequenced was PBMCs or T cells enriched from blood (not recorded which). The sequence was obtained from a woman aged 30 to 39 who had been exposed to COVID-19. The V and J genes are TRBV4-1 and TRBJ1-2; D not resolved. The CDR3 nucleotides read TGCGCCAGCAGCCCACGGCGAGAGGGAGCGTATGGCTACACCTTC. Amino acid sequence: CASSPRREGAYGYTF.